This TCR beta chain comes out of a study of T cell responses to AZD1222 COVID-19 vaccine. Broader study findings: Donors in the cohort were predominantly white British and more often female, and clonal diversity was possibly underestimated.

Profiled with immunoSEQ multiplex PCR; TCRdb holds only in-frame clones, not every one. Among around 130,000 clones listed, 88% were seen once. V shed 3 bases and J shed 5 bases, with 12 bases lying between them. Germline loops: CDR1 SGDLS, CDR2 YYNGEE. The CDR3 runs 14 residues. A remark on this clone: What it recognizes is unknown.

The receptor comes from an adult who received the AZD1222 COVID-19 vaccine. This material consisted of peripheral blood, taken 28 days after the second AZD1222 dose. V and J are TRBV9 and TRBJ1-5; D may be TRBD1 (5 bases). This CDR3 is CASSAPGADQPQHF. The CDR3 DNA sequence: TGTGCCAGCAGCGCTCCCGGGGCCGATCAGCCCCAGCATTTT.